Listed here are 5 T cell receptor beta chains from one sample, sequenced in a study of shared clonotypes between healthy human individuals. The repertoire was sequenced with immunoSEQ multiplex PCR; TCRdb's copy has only in-frame clones and lacks some. The sample has 330,000 or so clones, around 67% seen once. The sequenced sample consisted of memory CD4+ T cells sorted from blood. Specified subset: CD45RA-negative fraction. These receptors all come from a man aged 25-45 years in good health.

The chain is built from TRBV19 and TRBJ1-2, with 8 bases fitting TRBD1. Germline V lookup: CDR1 LNHDA, CDR2 SQIVND (reference sequence). This CDR3 is 16 amino acids long. The V and J ends lost 5 bases and 2 bases, in that order; junction bases with no gene match: 10. CDR3 bases: TGTGCCAGTAGTTTCCTGACAGGGGCACTCAACTATGGCTACACCTTC. It is translated as CASSFLTGALNYGYTF.

The count of this clone is one. CDR3 loop: CASSQDPGTSGIYEQFF. The CDR3 coding sequence is TGTGCCAGCAGCCAGGACCCGGGGACTAGCGGGATCTATGAGCAGTTCTTC. The chain carries TRBV9 and TRBJ2-1, with 13 positions matching TRBD2. The length of the CDR3 is 17 residues. Germline V CDR1 and CDR2: SGDLS, YYNGEE. The J segment lost 8 bases and the V segment lost 4 bases, leaving 12 bases of the junction unmatched. The complete variable domain, with remaining parts taken from reference TRBV9 and TRBJ2-1, reads DSGVTQTPKHLITATGQRVTLRCSPRSGDLSVYWYQQSLDQGLQFLIQYYNGEERAKGNILERFSAQQFPDLHSELNLSSLELGDSALYFCASSQDPGTSGIYEQFFGPGTRLTVL.

This chain uses TRBV5-1 with TRBJ2-1; TRBD2 agrees at 7 bases. The CDR3 is 14 residues long. The trim removed 0 bases at V and 8 bases at J, leaving 5 bases unmatched. Germline loops: CDR1 SGHRS, CDR2 YFSETQ. The CDR3 reads CASSLGGSSDEQFF. The CDR3 bases are TGCGCCAGCAGCTTGGGCGGGAGTTCCGATGAGCAGTTCTTC.

This clone was picked up a small number of times. This chain connects TRBV28 to TRBJ1-4, with TRBD1 as a possible D gene (6 bases). From germline, CDR1 is MDHEN and CDR2 SYDVKM. The CDR3 has 16 residues. V dropped 4 bases and J dropped 7 bases, with 19 bases sitting between them. Written as DNA, the CDR3 is TGTGCCAGCAGTTCCCCTCCGGGGACAATCAGTGAAAAACTGTTTTTT. Encoded protein: CASSSPPGTISEKLFF.

V and J are TRBV5-1 and TRBJ2-1, with 9 bases matching TRBD1. CDR3 length equals 15 residues. Germline V CDR1 and CDR2: SGHRS, YFSETQ. With 4 bases clipped from V and 8 bases from J, the junction kept 10 bases outside the gene matches. The CDR3 DNA sequence: TGCGCCAGCAGCCTCGAGAGGACAGGGGTGGATGAGCAGTTCTTC. Translating it yields CASSLERTGVDEQFF.